This passage covers 10 T cell receptor beta chains from one sample sequenced in a study of control samples from healthy donors and cancer patients. Sequencing was performed with immunoSEQ multiplex PCR; in TCRdb, only in-frame clones are kept and a portion is missing. The sample has roughly 100,000 clones, 85% to 90% seen once. The specimen sequenced was blood. Receptors were obtained from a woman in her 50s in good health.

The chain couples TRBV15 to TRBJ2-2; 9 bases match TRBD2. J was trimmed by 9 bases and V by 4 bases; bases with no gene match: 6. There are 14 residues in the CDR3. Germline V gene sequence: CDR1 LNHNV, CDR2 YYDKDF (reference sequence). Here the CDR3 DNA reads TGTGCCACCAGCAAAGGCGGGAGGGCCCGGGAGCTGTTTTTT. It translates to CATSKGGRARELFF.

The genes are TRBV7-3 and TRBJ2-1; D ambiguous. This CDR3 has 14 residues. Germline lookup yields CDR1 SGHTA and CDR2 FQGTGA. The ends were cut back, 2 bases at V and 7 bases at J, with 12 bases in the middle. The CDR3 here is CASSLYLGNNEQFF. As DNA, the CDR3 is TGTGCCAGCAGCTTATATCTAGGAAATAATGAGCAGTTCTTC.

The rearrangement uses TRBV5-6 and TRBJ2-3; 10 bases map to TRBD2. CDR3 size: 16 residues. Germline trimming cut 2 bases from V and 2 bases from J; bases unmatched to any gene: 5. Germline assignment: CDR1 SGHDT and CDR2 YYEEEE. As DNA, the CDR3 is TGTGCCAGCAGCTTTCGGACTAGCGGTACCACAGATACGCAGTATTTT. Translated: CASSFRTSGTTDTQYF.

The rearrangement joins TRBV21-1 to TRBJ1-5. TRBV21-1 is deemed a pseudogene. This CDR3 spans 24 amino acids. The CDR3 DNA is TGTGCCAGCAGCAATGGGGGTCGACGGAGGGGACCCCTCCCCAAGGGTTATAGCAATCAGCCCCAGCATTTT. Protein product: CASSNGGRRRGPLPKGYSNQPQHF.

This chain joins TRBV3-1 (or the pseudogene TRBV3-2) and TRBJ2-1; TRBD2 agrees at 9 bases. The CDR3 extends over 14 amino acids. Losses at the gene ends were 5 bases for V and 9 bases for J; bases not matched to a gene: 8. The germline V gene has CDR1 LGHDT and CDR2 YNNKEL (reference sequence). Written as DNA, the CDR3 is TGTGCCAGCAGCGTAGCGGGAGACGTCGGTGAGCAGTTCTTC. Encoded protein: CASSVAGDVGEQFF.

This chain joins TRBV7-2 and TRBJ1-1, with unresolved D. CDR1 is SGHTA and CDR2 is FQGNSA in the germline V gene. The V gene lost 5 bases and the J gene lost 5 bases, with 15 bases spanning the gap. The CDR3 spans 14 residues. The CDR3 protein is CASSPAGRRTEAFF. CDR3 coding DNA: TGTGCCAGCAGCCCCGCCGGGCGTCGGACTGAAGCTTTCTTT.

This chain connects TRBV11-2 to TRBJ1-2, with D possibly being TRBD1 (6 bases). With 3 bases removed from V and 8 bases from J, the gap between germline ends came to 16 bases. The CDR3 has 14 residues. CDR1 is SGHAT and CDR2 is FQNNGV in the germline V gene. The CDR3 protein is CASSFGGAPRGYTF. The CDR3 DNA reads as TGTGCCAGCAGCTTTGGGGGGGCTCCCCGGGGCTACACCTTC. The variable domain in full, completed from reference TRBV11-2 and TRBJ1-2, reads EAGVAQSPRYKIIEKRQSVAFWCNPISGHATLYWYQQILGQGPKLLIQFQNNGVVDDSQLPKDRFSAERLKGVDSTLKIQPAKLEDSAVYLCASSFGGAPRGYTFGSGTRLTVV.

V usage is TRBV2 and J usage is TRBJ1-5; the match to TRBD1 covers 7 bases. This CDR3 contains 15 residues. CDR1 SNHLY and CDR2 FYNNEI come from the germline V gene. The trim removed 6 bases at V and 7 bases at J, leaving 12 bases unmatched. The CDR3 region has the DNA TGTGCCAGCAGCCGAGGACAGGAGGTCAGACAGCCCCAGCATTTT. Translation: CASSRGQEVRQPQHF.

The rearrangement uses TRBV5-1 and TRBJ2-1; D could derive from TRBD1 or TRBD2 (5 bases each). The V end was cut by 4 bases, the J end by 0 bases, with 11 bases between. The CDR3 length is 15 residues. Germline CDR1 is SGHRS and CDR2 is YFSETQ. CDR3 coding DNA: TGCGCCAGCAGCGGGGGACGGGGCTCCTACAATGAGCAGTTCTTC. Translation: CASSGGRGSYNEQFF.

This chain uses TRBV27 with TRBJ1-2; 8 bases are a match to TRBD1. The CDR3 runs to 15 residues. The J segment lost 2 bases and the V segment lost 0 bases, leaving 2 bases of the junction unmatched. From germline, CDR1 is MNHEY and CDR2 SMNVEV (reference sequence). As DNA, the CDR3 is TGTGCCAGCAGTTTATCGAGGACAGGGAACTATGGCTACACCTTC. It is translated as CASSLSRTGNYGYTF.